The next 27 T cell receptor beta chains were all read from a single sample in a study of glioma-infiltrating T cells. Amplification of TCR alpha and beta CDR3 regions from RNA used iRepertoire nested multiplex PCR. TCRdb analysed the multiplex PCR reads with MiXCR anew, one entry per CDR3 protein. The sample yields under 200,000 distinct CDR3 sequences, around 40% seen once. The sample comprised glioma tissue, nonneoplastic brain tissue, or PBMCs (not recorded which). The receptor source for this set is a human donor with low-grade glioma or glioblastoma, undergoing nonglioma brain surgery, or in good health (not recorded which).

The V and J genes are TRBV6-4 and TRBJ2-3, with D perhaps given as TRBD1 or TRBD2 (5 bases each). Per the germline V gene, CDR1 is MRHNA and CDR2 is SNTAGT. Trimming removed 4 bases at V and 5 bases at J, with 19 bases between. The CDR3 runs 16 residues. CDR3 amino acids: CASSGSGRAAGDTQYF. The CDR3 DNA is TGTGCCAGCAGTGGCTCGGGCAGGGCCGCGGGAGATACGCAGTATTTT.

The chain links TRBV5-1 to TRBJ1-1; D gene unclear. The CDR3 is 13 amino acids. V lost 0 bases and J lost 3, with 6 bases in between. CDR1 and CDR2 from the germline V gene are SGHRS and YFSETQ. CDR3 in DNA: TGCGCCAGCAGCTTGGTACAAGACACTGAAGCTTTCTTT. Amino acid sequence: CASSLVQDTEAFF.

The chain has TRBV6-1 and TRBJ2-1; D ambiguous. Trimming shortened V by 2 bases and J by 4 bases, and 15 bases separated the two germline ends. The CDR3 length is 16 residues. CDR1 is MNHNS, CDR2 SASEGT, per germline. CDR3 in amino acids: CASSELPPKLYNEQFF. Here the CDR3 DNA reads TGTGCCAGCAGTGAATTGCCCCCGAAGCTATACAATGAGCAGTTCTTC.

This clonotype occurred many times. CDR3 in DNA: TGTGCCAGCTCCCTAAAACAGGGGGCTGAAGCTTTCTTT. As protein: CASSLKQGAEAFF. The chain is built from TRBV18 and TRBJ1-1, with 8 bases lining up with TRBD1. Germline CDR1 and CDR2: KGHSH and LQKENI. The CDR3 runs 13 residues. J gave up 6 bases and V 6 bases, and 6 bases lay outside the gene matches.

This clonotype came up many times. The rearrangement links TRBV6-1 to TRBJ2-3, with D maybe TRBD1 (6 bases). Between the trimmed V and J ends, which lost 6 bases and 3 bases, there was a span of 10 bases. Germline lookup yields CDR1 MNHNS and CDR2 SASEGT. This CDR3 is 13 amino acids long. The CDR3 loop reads CASRDTGTDTQYF. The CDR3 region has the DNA TGTGCCAGCAGGGATACAGGGACAGATACGCAGTATTTT.

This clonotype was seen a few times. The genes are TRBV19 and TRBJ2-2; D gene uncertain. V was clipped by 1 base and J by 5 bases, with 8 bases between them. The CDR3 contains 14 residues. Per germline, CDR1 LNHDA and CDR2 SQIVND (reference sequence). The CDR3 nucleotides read TGTGCCAGTAGTATAGCCCTCCGAACCGGGGAGCTGTTTTTT. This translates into CASSIALRTGELFF. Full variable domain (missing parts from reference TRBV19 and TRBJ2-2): DGGITQSPKYLFRKEGQNVTLSCEQNLNHDAMYWYRQDPGQGLRLIYYSQIVNDFQKGDIAEGYSVSREKKESFPLTVTSAQKNPTAFYLCASSIALRTGELFFGEGSRLTVL.

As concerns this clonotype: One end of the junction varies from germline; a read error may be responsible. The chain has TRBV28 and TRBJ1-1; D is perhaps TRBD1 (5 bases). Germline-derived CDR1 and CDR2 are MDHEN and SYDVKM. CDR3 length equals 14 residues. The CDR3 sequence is CASSLVQGCTVAFF. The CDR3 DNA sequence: TGTGCCAGCAGTTTAGTCCAGGGTTGCACTGTAGCTTTCTTT.

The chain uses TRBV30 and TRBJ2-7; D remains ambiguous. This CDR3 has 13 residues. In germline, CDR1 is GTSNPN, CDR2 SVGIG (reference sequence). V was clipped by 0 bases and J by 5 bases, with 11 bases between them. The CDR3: CAWSVPGINEQYF. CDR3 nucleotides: TGTGCCTGGAGTGTACCCGGAATAAACGAGCAGTACTTC. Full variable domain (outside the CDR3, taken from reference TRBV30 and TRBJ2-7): SQTIHQWPATLVQPVGSPLSLECTVEGTSNPNLYWYRQAAGRGLQLLFYSVGIGQISSEVPQNLSASRPQDRQFILSSKKLLLSDSGFYLCAWSVPGINEQYFGPGTRLTVT.

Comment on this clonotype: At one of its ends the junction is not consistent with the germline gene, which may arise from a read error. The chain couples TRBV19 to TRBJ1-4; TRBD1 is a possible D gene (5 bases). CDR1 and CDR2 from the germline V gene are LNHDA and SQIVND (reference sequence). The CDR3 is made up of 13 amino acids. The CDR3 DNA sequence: TGTGCCGGTAGTATTGGGGCAAGTGAAAAACTGTTTTTT. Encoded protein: CAGSIGASEKLFF.

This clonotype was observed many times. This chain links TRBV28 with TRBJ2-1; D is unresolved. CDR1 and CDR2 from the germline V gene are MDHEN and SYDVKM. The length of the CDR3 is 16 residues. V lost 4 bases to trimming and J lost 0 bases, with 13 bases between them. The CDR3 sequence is CASSSLDGSSYNEQFF. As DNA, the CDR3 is TGTGCCAGCAGTTCCCTAGACGGAAGCTCCTACAATGAGCAGTTCTTC.

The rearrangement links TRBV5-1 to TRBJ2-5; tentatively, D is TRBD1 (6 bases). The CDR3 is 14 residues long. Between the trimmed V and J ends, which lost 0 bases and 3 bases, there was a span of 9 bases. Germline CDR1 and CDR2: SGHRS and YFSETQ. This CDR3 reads CASSLVGAEETQYF. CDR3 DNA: TGCGCCAGCAGCTTGGTGGGGGCGGAAGAGACCCAGTACTTC.

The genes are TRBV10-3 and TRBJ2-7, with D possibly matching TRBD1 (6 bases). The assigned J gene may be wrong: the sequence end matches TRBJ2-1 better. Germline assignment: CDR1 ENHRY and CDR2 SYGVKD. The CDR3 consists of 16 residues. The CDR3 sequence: CAISELKGESVHEQFF. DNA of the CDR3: TGTGCCATCAGTGAGTTAAAGGGGGAGTCAGTTCACGAGCAGTTCTTC.

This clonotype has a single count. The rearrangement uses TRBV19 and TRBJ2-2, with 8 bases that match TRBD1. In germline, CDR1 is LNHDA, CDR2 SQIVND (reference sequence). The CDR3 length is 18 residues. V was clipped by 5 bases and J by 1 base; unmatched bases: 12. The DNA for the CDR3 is TGTGCCAGTAGTCTCCCCTATTCGGGGACAGGGAACACCGGGGAGCTGTTTTTT. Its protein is CASSLPYSGTGNTGELFF. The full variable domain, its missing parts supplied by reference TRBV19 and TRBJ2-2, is DGGITQSPKYLFRKEGQNVTLSCEQNLNHDAMYWYRQDPGQGLRLIYYSQIVNDFQKGDIAEGYSVSREKKESFPLTVTSAQKNPTAFYLCASSLPYSGTGNTGELFFGEGSRLTVL.

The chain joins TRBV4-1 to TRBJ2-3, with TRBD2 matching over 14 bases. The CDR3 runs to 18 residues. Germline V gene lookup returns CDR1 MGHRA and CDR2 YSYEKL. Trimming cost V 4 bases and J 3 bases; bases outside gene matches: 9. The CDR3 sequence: CASSPRTSGRPSTDTQYF. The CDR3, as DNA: TGCGCCAGCAGCCCCCGGACTAGCGGGAGGCCCTCGACAGATACGCAGTATTTT.

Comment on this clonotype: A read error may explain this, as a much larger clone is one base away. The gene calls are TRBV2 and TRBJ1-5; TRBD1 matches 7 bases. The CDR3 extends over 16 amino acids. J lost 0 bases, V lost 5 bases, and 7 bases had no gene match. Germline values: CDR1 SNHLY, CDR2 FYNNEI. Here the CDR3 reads CASSRRDSYSNQPQHF. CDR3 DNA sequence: TGTGCCAGCAGTCGCCGGGACAGCTATAGCAATCAGCCCCAGCATTTT.

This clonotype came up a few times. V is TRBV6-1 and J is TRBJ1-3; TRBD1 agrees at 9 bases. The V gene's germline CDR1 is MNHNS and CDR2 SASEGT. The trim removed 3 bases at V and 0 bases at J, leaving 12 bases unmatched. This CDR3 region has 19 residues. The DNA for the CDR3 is TGTGCCAGCAGTGACCGGGACAGGGTGCGGTCGAGCTCTGGAAACACCATATATTTT. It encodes CASSDRDRVRSSSGNTIYF.

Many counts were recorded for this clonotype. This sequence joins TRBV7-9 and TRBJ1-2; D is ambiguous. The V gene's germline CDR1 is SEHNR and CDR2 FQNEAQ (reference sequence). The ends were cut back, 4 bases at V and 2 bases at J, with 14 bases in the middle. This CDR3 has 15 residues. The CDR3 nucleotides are TGTGCCAGCAGCTACGGGCCGGAAGGGAACTATGGCTACACCTTC. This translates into CASSYGPEGNYGYTF.

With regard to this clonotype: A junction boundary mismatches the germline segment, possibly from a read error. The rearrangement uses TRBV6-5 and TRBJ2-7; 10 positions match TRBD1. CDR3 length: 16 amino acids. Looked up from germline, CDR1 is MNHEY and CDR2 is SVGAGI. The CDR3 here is CASSYETGTGAPEQNF. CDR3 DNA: TGTGCCAGCAGTTATGAGACCGGGACAGGGGCCCCCGAGCAGAACTTC.

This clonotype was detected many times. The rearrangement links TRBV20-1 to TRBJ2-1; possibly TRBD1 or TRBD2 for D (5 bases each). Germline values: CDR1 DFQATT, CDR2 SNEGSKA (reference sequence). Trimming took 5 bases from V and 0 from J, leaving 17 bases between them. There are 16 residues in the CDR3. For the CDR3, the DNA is TGCAGTGCTTCGGGGACGGTCCTCAGCTCCTACAATGAGCAGTTCTTC. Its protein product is CSASGTVLSSYNEQFF.

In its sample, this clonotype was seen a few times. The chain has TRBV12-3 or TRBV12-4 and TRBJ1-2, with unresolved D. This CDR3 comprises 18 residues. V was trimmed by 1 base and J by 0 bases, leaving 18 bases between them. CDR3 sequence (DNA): TGTGCCAGCAGTTTAGAAGCCCCCATAGGCAGACCTAACTATGGCTACACCTTC. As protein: CASSLEAPIGRPNYGYTF.

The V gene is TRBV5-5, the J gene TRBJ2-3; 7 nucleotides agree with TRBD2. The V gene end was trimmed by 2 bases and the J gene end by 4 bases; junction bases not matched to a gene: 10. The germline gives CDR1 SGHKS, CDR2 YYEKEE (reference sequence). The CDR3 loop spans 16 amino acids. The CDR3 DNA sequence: TGTGCCAGCAGCTTCATCGCGGGAGTATCCTCAGATACGCAGTATTTT. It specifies CASSFIAGVSSDTQYF.

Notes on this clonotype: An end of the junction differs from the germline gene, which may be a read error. This CDR3 is CSTPLGVTEAFF. CDR3 bases: TGCAGTACTCCCCTTGGCGTCACTGAGGCTTTCTTT. The chain is built from TRBV20-1 and TRBJ1-1; D gene ambiguous. The V gene's germline CDR1 is DFQATT and CDR2 SNEGSKA (reference sequence). This CDR3 region has 12 residues.

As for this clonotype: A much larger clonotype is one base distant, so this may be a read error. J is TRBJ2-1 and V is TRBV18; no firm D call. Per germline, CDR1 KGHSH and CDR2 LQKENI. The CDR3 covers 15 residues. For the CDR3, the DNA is TGTACCAGCTCACCTTACTCGCGGACCCACAATGAGCAGTTCTTC. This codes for CTSSPYSRTHNEQFF.

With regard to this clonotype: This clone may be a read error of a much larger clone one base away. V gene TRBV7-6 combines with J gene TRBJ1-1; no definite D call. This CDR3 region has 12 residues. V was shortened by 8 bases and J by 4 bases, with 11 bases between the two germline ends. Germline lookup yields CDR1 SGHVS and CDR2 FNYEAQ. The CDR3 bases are TGTGCCAGCGACTCGGGCGTCACTGAAGCTTTCTTT. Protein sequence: CASDSGVTEAFF.

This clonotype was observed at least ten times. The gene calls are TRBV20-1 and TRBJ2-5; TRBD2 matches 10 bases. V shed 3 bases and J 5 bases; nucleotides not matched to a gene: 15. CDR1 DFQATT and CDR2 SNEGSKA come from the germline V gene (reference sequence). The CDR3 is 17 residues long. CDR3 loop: CSARVSGRPGAQETQYF. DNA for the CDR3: TGCAGTGCTAGGGTTAGCGGGAGGCCGGGAGCCCAGGAGACCCAGTACTTC.

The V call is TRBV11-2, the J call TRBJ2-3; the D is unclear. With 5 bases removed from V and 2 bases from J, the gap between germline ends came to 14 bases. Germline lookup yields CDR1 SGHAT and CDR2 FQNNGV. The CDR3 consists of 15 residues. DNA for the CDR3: TGTGCCAGCAGCCCACAGACTCGATCCACAGATACGCAGTATTTT. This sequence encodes CASSPQTRSTDTQYF.

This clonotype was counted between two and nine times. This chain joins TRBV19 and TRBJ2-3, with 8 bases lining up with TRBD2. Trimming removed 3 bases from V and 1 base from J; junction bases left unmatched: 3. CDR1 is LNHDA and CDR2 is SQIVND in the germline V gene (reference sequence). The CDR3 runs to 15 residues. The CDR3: CASSMPAGGTDTQYF. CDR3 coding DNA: TGTGCCAGTAGTATGCCAGCGGGAGGCACAGATACGCAGTATTTT. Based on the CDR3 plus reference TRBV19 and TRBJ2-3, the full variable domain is DGGITQSPKYLFRKEGQNVTLSCEQNLNHDAMYWYRQDPGQGLRLIYYSQIVNDFQKGDIAEGYSVSREKKESFPLTVTSAQKNPTAFYLCASSMPAGGTDTQYFGPGTRLTVL.